This T cell receptor (beta chain) was obtained from a study of early T cells in non-severe SARS-CoV-2 infection. For the study at large: Bulk RNA from unsorted whole blood was sequenced; chains were unpaired.

TCRdb analysed the 5' RACE reads with MiXCR anew, one entry per CDR3 protein. The sample has 100,000 to 130,000 distinct CDR3 sequences; over 10% are singletons. Findings and caveats of the study: Anti-spike CD8 responses were favored in VDJdb matching, and private and CD4 specificities were missed.

This clonotype was picked up many times. Its target is not known. This receptor was obtained from an adult who was a healthcare worker with PCR-confirmed SARS-CoV-2 infection or an uninfected control (not recorded which). The source material was whole blood.

CDR3 protein: CASNWDGRGRAEAFF. The CDR3 DNA is TGTGCCAGCAATTGGGACGGACGAGGAAGGGCTGAAGCTTTCTTT. The V gene is TRBV6-1, the J gene TRBJ1-1; tentatively, D is TRBD1 (5 bases). Trimming removed 7 bases from V and 6 bases from J, with 21 bases in between. The CDR3 extends over 15 amino acids. CDR1 is MNHNS and CDR2 is SASEGT in the germline V gene.